The subject of this entry is one T cell receptor beta chain. This sample was included in a study of blood T cell repertoires in COVID-19. Overall study: COVID-19 samples, acute and convalescent, were from the United States, Italy and Spain. T cells, B-cell-depleted T cells, or PBMCs supplied cDNA or gDNA.

Methods used by the authors: Using reference gene primer amplification, nucleated cell counts were estimated. Libraries were prepared by immunoSEQ multiplex PCR; TCRdb keeps only in-frame clonotypes and omits some of them. That table gives V, J and clone size, and the DNA gave D and trimming. The table has more than 110,000 clones, about 88% seen once. CDR3 size: 13 residues. Trimming pared 1 base from V and 6 bases from J, leaving 10 bases between. Germline loops: CDR1 SEHNR, CDR2 FQNEAQ (reference sequence). Sequenced: peripheral blood. This TCR derives from a human donor in a cohort sampled during active COVID-19. The genes are TRBV7-9 and TRBJ2-7; tentatively, D is TRBD2 (6 bases). The CDR3 DNA reads TGTGCCAGCAGCTTAGGTGCGGGGAGCGAGCAGTACTTC. It encodes CASSLGAGSEQYF.